The sequence of this TCR beta chain was determined in a study of shared clonotypes between healthy human individuals (dated by TCRdb to 2019 to 2021). Regarding the complete study: The cohort comprised a couple of women and a few men aged 18 to 49 years. For each donor, CD4 naive and CD4 memory were each run on three plates, CD8 naive on two plates, and CD8 memory on one plate. To estimate repertoire size and how much clonotype sharing occurs between individuals, the study deeply sequenced the blood TCR repertoires of about five healthy adults. Libraries were prepared and TCR repertoires were sequenced by different laboratories using diverse techniques, in order to increase sequencing depth and limit assay-specific biases. Between about 0.9 and 8.9 billion PBMCs per donor were obtained by leukapheresis. The research as a whole found: Even with the large sequencing depth, rarefaction of the sorted-subset datasets indicated that sequencing was incomplete. Sampling was limited to blood, and TCR repertoires in tissue likely differ from TCR repertoires in blood. The genetic and exposure-history diversity represented was limited by the small number of donors. When several donors were compared, the shared fraction of clonotypes was around 5% for naive CD4, around 3.6% for naive CD8, 2.3% for memory CD4, and approximately 0.4% for memory CD8. Naive subsets generally had larger estimated clonotype richness than memory subsets did. Clonotypes shared by all four sorted-subset donors showed higher generation probabilities than non-shared clonotypes. Pairwise subsampling led to the expectation that sequencing depth would affect the degree of clonotype sharing among donors.

Looking up the germline V gene yields CDR1 MGHRA and CDR2 YSYEKL. Spanning cysteine to phenylalanine, the CDR3 consists of 19 amino acids. The kept DNA is CDR3 alone, 57 bases in frame from the first base. Germline trimming: 2 bases from V, 3 bases from J; junction bases outside gene matches: 15. CD8 naive samples consisted of CD45RO-negative cells that were positively selected for CCR7, yielding a CD45RA+CCR7+ population without TemRA cells. The donors were healthy, HIV-negative adults with no recently reported acute infections or vaccinations. All donors were Caucasian adults living in Nashville, Tennessee, USA. After blood collection by leukapheresis, PBMCs were isolated using Ficoll-Histopaque density gradient centrifugation and then cryopreserved in the vapor phase of liquid nitrogen. Analytical flow cytometry was used to check the purity and quantity of each magnetically sorted T cell population. Each sorted fraction had its genomic DNA isolated and then quantified by UV absorbance on a Nanodrop 2000c.

Notes on this clone: No cognate antigen has been identified for it. Base-call qualities are not available, and no considerably larger clone is one nucleotide away.

Using the deep immunoSEQ assay, TCR CDR3 regions were amplified from genomic DNA by multiplex PCR. Extracted genomic DNA from each cell subset was spread evenly across all wells of several immunoSEQ 96-well plates, with each plate serving as a replicate. Each replicate PCR for sorted subsets received roughly 200 ng genomic DNA, equal to roughly 30,000 T cell genomes. Purified libraries were quantified with a Qubit 3.0 fluorometer, sized on a Bioanalyzer 2100, and re-quantified with the KAPA Library Quantification kit. Every immunoSEQ 96-well plate was sequenced on a dedicated single-read 150-cycle Illumina NextSeq 550 flow cell. On the authors' methods: Because only junctional sequences without quality scores were contained in the immunoSEQ output, filtering matching that applied to full-length reads could not be performed. Sequences were annotated with PyIR, a Python wrapper for IgBLAST v1.9, using IMGT germline references to assign V/J genes and CDR3. Reads were filtered out if the reads had weak V/J assignments (E-value above 1e-6), no CDR3, stop codons, out-of-frame junctions, or ambiguous translated residues. V3J clonotypes were defined as sequences sharing an identical inferred V gene, J gene, and CDR3 amino acid sequence. Percentage overlap between repertoires was calculated by dividing the number of shared unique clonotypes by the size of the smaller repertoire. RTK rarefaction, the Chao1 estimator, and Recon v2.1 estimates of unobserved clonotypes were used to assess repertoire richness. OLGA was used to compute generation probabilities for all TCRbeta clonotypes that the gDNA method yielded from a handful of donors. The clones in this table, taken by TCRdb from immuneACCESS, are in-frame only. Not every clone is retained; where verified, under half of the shortfall comes from an unresolved V gene, and the cause of the rest is unknown. D and trimming come from the DNA, and the V and J calls and clone size come from that table. This sample has 2 million or so clones in its table, and just under 95% of those were observed once. Of the sample, approximately 1.2% is held by the ten largest clones.

The TCR comes from a man between 18 and 35 years old in good health. Sequencing was done on a sample of naive CD8+ T cells sorted from blood. This sample's cell subset or site label indicates: CD45RA+CCR7+. The rearrangement joined TRBV4-1 to TRBJ2-7, and TRBD2 matches 11 of the central bases. The DNA sequence reads TGCGCCAGCAGCCAAAAACACTTAACGGGACTAGCGGAGATCTACGAGCAGTACTTC. This encodes CASSQKHLTGLAEIYEQYF.